Presented here are 13 T cell receptor beta chains from one specimen sequenced in a study of T-cell reconstitution after alpha-beta-depleted transplantation in children. During its preparation, the TCRbeta library received unique molecular identifiers. TCRdb recomputed calls from the PCR reads with MiXCR, one row per CDR3 protein. The repertoire holds some 150,000 distinct CDR3 sequences, with roughly 9% as singletons. The sequences come from PBMCs, mostly from graft donor cells, collected 180 days after TCRalphabeta/CD19-depleted stem cell transplant. These receptors were collected from a female patient between 2 and 15 years old who had a stem cell transplant for congenital amegakaryocytic thrombocytopenia, so the T cells may come from the graft donor.

The rearrangement uses TRBV7-2 and TRBJ2-3, with 9 positions matching TRBD2. The germline V gene has CDR1 SGHTA and CDR2 FQGNSA. The CDR3 is made up of 16 amino acids. The junction had 6 bases not matched to a gene; V was cut back by 4 bases and J by 1 base. The DNA of the CDR3 is TGTGCCAGCAGCTCTTGGACTAGCGAAGGCACAGATACGCAGTATTTT. Its translation is CASSSWTSEGTDTQYF.

V is TRBV5-1 and J is TRBJ2-3, with 7 nucleotides matching TRBD1. The germline CDR1 and CDR2 sequences are SGHRS and YFSETQ. The CDR3 loop spans 16 amino acids. V dropped 3 bases and J dropped 1; count of bases not matched to a gene: 8. The CDR3, as DNA: TGCGCCAGCAGCTGGGGACAGACCACGCGCACAGATACGCAGTATTTT. Translated: CASSWGQTTRTDTQYF.

In DNA, the CDR3 is TGCAGTGCTAGGAGGCTAGCCGCAGATACGCAGTATTTT. Translated: CSARRLAADTQYF. V gene TRBV20-1 combines with J gene TRBJ2-3; TRBD2 is a possible D gene (5 bases). From germline, CDR1 is DFQATT and CDR2 SNEGSKA (reference sequence). CDR3 length equals 13 residues. The V end was cut by 3 bases, the J end by 4 bases, with 11 bases between.

The V call is TRBV7-9, the J call TRBJ2-5, with D uncertain. V lost 0 bases to trimming and J lost 4 bases, with 6 bases between them. The CDR3 loop spans 13 amino acids. Per the germline V gene, CDR1 is SEHNR and CDR2 is FQNEAQ (reference sequence). CDR3 nucleotides: TGTGCCAGCAGCTTAGCCACAGCAGAGACCCAGTACTTC. It is translated as CASSLATAETQYF. The variable domain in full, with the rest retrieved from reference TRBV7-9 and TRBJ2-5, is DTGVSQNPRHKITKRGQNVTFRCDPISEHNRLYWYRQTLGQGPEFLTYFQNEAQLEKSRLLSDRFSAERPKGSFSTLEIQRTEQGDSAMYLCASSLATAETQYFGPGTRLLVL.

The table lists this clonotype with a few counts. The chain couples TRBV27 to TRBJ2-5; TRBD1 is a possible D gene (5 bases). Germline assignment: CDR1 MNHEY and CDR2 SMNVEV (reference sequence). Between the trimmed V and J ends, which lost 7 bases and 4 bases, there was a span of 16 bases. This CDR3 comprises 14 residues. The CDR3 DNA sequence: TGTGCCAGCAAGCTCACCAGGGCGATAGAGACCCAGTACTTC. Encoded protein: CASKLTRAIETQYF.

Concerning this clonotype: A single base separates this from a much larger clone, so it may be a read error. The chain is built from TRBV12-3 or TRBV12-4 and TRBJ2-1, with 8 bases fitting TRBD1. J lost 9 bases, V lost 2 bases, and 6 bases had no gene match. CDR3 length equals 14 residues. As DNA, the CDR3 is TGTGCCAGCAGTTTATTGGCAGGGGGCTGTGAGCAGTTCTTC. Protein sequence: CASSLLAGGCEQFF.

This clonotype was recorded many times. The chain carries TRBV10-3 and TRBJ2-3, with D possibly TRBD2 on 6 matching bases. The CDR3 spans 14 residues. The germline V and J ends were trimmed by 0 bases and 3 bases, with 7 bases remaining between them. Germline assignment: CDR1 ENHRY and CDR2 SYGVKD. The CDR3 DNA reads TGTGCCATCAGTGAGTCGGGGACTACAGATACGCAGTATTTT. Amino acid sequence: CAISESGTTDTQYF.

This clonotype has just a few counts. The chain has TRBV18 and TRBJ1-2; possible D gene TRBD1, 5 bases. CDR1 KGHSH and CDR2 LQKENI come from the germline V gene. Trimming cost V 2 bases and J 2 bases, with 15 bases left between them. The CDR3 is made up of 16 amino acids. The CDR3 DNA reads TGTGCCAGCTCACCATCCCCGGCAGGGAGGAACTATGGCTACACCTTC. Amino acid sequence: CASSPSPAGRNYGYTF.

This clonotype was counted at least ten times. The chain combines TRBV10-3 with TRBJ2-6; D unresolved. V was cut by 0 bases and J by 3 bases, with 15 bases left in between. Per germline, CDR1 ENHRY and CDR2 SYGVKD. The CDR3 consists of 18 residues. As DNA, the CDR3 is TGTGCCATCAGTGAGTCTGGAACTGCCTGGGATGGGGCCAACGTCCTGACTTTC. It encodes CAISESGTAWDGANVLTF.

This clonotype was observed at least ten times. The chain is built from TRBV5-1 and TRBJ2-1; unclear D gene. V was shortened by 0 bases and J by 6 bases, with 10 bases between the two germline ends. This CDR3 spans 14 amino acids. Germline loops: CDR1 SGHRS, CDR2 YFSETQ. The CDR3 is CASSLAMAFNEQFF. The CDR3 region has the DNA TGCGCCAGCAGCTTGGCCATGGCGTTCAATGAGCAGTTCTTC.

A few counts support this clonotype. V usage is TRBV7-9 and J usage is TRBJ2-1, with TRBD1 as a possible D gene (6 bases). Trimming took 3 bases from V and 1 from J, leaving 16 bases between them. This CDR3 region has 17 residues. Germline V gives CDR1 SEHNR, CDR2 FQNEAQ (reference sequence). Here the CDR3 reads CASSFGVQGRSYNEQFF. The CDR3 nucleotides are TGTGCCAGCAGCTTTGGCGTACAGGGTCGGTCCTACAATGAGCAGTTCTTC.

The chain has TRBV5-6 and TRBJ1-2; D is uncertain. Deletions cut 1 base from V and 2 bases from J, with 9 bases between. The CDR3 spans 14 residues. Germline V gene lookup returns CDR1 SGHDT and CDR2 YYEEEE. The CDR3 nucleotides read TGTGCCAGCAGCTTGTATGGACCGAACTATGGCTACACCTTC. Amino acids: CASSLYGPNYGYTF.

Many counts were recorded for this clonotype. V and J are TRBV12-3 or TRBV12-4 and TRBJ2-1, with D unclear. With 5 bases removed from V and 5 bases from J, the gap between germline ends came to 7 bases. The CDR3 sequence is 12 residues long. The CDR3 nucleotides read TGTGCCAGCAGTAGTCCGAACAATGAGCAGTTCTTC. It translates to CASSSPNNEQFF.